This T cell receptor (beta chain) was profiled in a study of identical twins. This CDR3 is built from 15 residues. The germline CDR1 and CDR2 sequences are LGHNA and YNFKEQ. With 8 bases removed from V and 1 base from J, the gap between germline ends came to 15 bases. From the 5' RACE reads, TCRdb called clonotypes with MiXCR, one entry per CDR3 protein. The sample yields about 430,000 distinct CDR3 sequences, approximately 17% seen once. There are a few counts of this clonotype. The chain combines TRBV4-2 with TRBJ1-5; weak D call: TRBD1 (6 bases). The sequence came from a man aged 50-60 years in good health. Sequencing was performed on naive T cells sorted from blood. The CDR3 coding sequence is TGTGCCAGCGCGTTAAAAACAGGGAGCAATCAGCCCCAGCATTTT. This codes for CASALKTGSNQPQHF.